This TCR beta chain was recorded in a study of Tregs in tolerant kidney transplant recipients. Broader study findings: Antigen-driven expansion was suggested because donor-specific Tregs expanded more than all Tregs in tolerant patients. This study did not directly address biological reproducibility. The small number of patients limits these findings pending further validation.

Recipients received nonmyeloablative bone marrow transplants from related graft donors, with transient mixed chimerism. Unstimulated Tregs (CD4+CD25+CD127-) and CD4+CD25- non-Tregs were sorted from PBMCs. Of note for this clone: Its antigen is still unknown.

There are 14 residues in the CDR3. Germline loops: CDR1 MGHDK, CDR2 SYGVNS. V shed 1 base, J shed 4 bases, and the junction held 4 bases outside the gene matches. Sequencing used immunoSEQ multiplex PCR; TCRdb keeps in-frame clones, though not all of them. The sample consists of some 47,000 clones, more than 70% of them appearing once. The receptor's source is a human patient who received a combined kidney and bone marrow transplant. These T cells may partly come from the graft donor. The specimen comprised CD8+ T cells from blood (PBMCs), sampled 12 months after the transplant. The rearrangement joins TRBV25-1 to TRBJ2-7; 7 bases line up with TRBD1. Here the CDR3 reads CASSEWAGGYEQYF. As DNA, the CDR3 is TGTGCCAGCAGTGAATGGGCAGGGGGTTACGAGCAGTACTTC.